A selection of T cell receptor beta chains follows, all from one sample in a study of blood T cell repertoires in COVID-19. Assay used: immunoSEQ multiplex PCR; TCRdb lists only in-frame clones, some missing. The sample carries about 210,000 clones, 80% to 90% recorded once. Sequenced input: PBMCs or T cells enriched from blood (not recorded which). Receptors were obtained from a man aged 40-49 years who had recovered from COVID-19. Each CDR3 is given with its conserved first and last residue. Where a row states a size, it is once, few, many or the class of an expanded clone; other rows omit it.

j_call clone_size v_call cdr3_aa
TRBJ1-1 once TRBV19 CASSIGSQGGNTEAFF
TRBJ2-2 NA TRBV2 CASREPLGELFF
TRBJ1-1 few TRBV15 CATSREFGNTEAFF
TRBJ2-3 NA TRBV5-1 CASSLRGTGGDTQYF
TRBJ2-1 NA TRBV18 CASSPTGDEQFF
TRBJ1-2 NA TRBV24-1 CATNAPGQGTYGYTF
TRBJ1-6 NA TRBV6-5 CASWGVNSPLHF
TRBJ1-5 few TRBV7-9 CASSLVMGQPQHF
TRBJ1-6 NA TRBV5-1 CASSSQNLPLHF
TRBJ2-1 few TRBV6-5 CASSSHGGNEQFF
TRBJ1-2 NA TRBV5-1 CASSSDNLGYGYTF
TRBJ1-2 NA TRBV3-1/TRBV3-2 CASSQERLQSWDYGYTF
TRBJ2-5 NA TRBV23-1 CASSQSRDRGQETQYF
TRBJ2-2 NA TRBV7-2 CASSESGRRTGELFF
TRBJ1-2 NA TRBV30 CAWSGQGADYGYTF
TRBJ2-3 NA TRBV3-1/TRBV3-2 CASSLRTSGTSPDTQYF
TRBJ2-5 NA TRBV2 CASSEAYRGWIQETQYF
TRBJ2-7 NA TRBV19 CASSMGVRGYEQYF
TRBJ2-1 NA TRBV27 CASSEIKGLEDDEQFF
TRBJ2-3 NA TRBV2 CATTDRVADTQYF
TRBJ2-5 NA TRBV6-2/TRBV6-3 CASSFQYETQYF
TRBJ1-2 NA TRBV29-1 CSVDGGYGYTF
TRBJ2-3 NA TRBV12-5 CASGLGLQEQRDTQYF
TRBJ1-4 NA TRBV7-9 CASSLGPLKATNEKLFF
TRBJ2-3 few TRBV27 CASRPVRSAGVDTQYF
TRBJ2-1 NA TRBV18 CASSKAMSSSEQFF
TRBJ2-6 NA TRBV5-1 CASSRGAGDPRGANVLTF
TRBJ2-1 NA TRBV27 CASSGARARGLAGEQFF
TRBJ1-6 NA TRBV9 CASSARTGLNSPLHF
TRBJ1-3 few TRBV19 CASGGLSGNTIYF
TRBJ2-1 NA TRBV9 CASSVAGGRTYNEQFF
TRBJ1-2 few TRBV24-1 CATAPGWGDFHGYTF
TRBJ1-2 NA TRBV2 CASTREGRGGGYTF
TRBJ1-1 NA TRBV7-9 CASSLAVVRGRAEAFF
TRBJ1-1 few TRBV5-1 CASSLDGSTAFF
TRBJ1-1 once TRBV19 CASSIGGDWAYVFF
TRBJ2-2 NA TRBV2 CASRDIWTGELFF
TRBJ2-6 NA TRBV5-1 CASSSAAGPGANVLTF
TRBJ2-1 few TRBV7-3 CASSLRLAGYNEQFF
TRBJ2-2 NA TRBV7-2 CASSLWGLGTGELFF
TRBJ2-7 NA TRBV9 CASSVAAGAFMEQYF
TRBJ2-1 NA TRBV4-1 CASSRSGGNEQFF
TRBJ2-7 once TRBV18 CASSQTSGTFSYEQYF
TRBJ2-3 NA TRBV4-2 CASSQDPWRQTDTQYF
TRBJ2-7 NA TRBV30 CAWSVGGTRSYEQYF
TRBJ2-7 NA TRBV29-1 CSVQAGTGVYEQYF
TRBJ1-2 NA TRBV5-1 CASSLTPRTVGYGYTF